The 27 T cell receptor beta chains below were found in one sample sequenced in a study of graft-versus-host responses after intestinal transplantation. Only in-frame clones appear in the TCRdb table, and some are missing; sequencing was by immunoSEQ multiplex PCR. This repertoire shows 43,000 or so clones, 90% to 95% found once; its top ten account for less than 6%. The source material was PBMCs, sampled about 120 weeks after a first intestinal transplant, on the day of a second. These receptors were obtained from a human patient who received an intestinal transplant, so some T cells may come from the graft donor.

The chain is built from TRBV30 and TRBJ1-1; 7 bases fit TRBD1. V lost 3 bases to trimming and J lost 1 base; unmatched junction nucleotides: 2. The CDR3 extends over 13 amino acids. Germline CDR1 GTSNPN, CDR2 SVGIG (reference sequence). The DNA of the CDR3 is TGTGCCTGGAGGAGGACAGGGAACACTGAAGCTTTCTTT. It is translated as CAWRRTGNTEAFF.

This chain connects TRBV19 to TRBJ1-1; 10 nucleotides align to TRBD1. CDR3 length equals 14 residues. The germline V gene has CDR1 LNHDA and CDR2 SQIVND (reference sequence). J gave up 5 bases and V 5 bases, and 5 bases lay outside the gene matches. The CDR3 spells CASSWGQGKTEAFF. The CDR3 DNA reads TGTGCCAGTAGTTGGGGACAGGGGAAAACTGAAGCTTTCTTT.

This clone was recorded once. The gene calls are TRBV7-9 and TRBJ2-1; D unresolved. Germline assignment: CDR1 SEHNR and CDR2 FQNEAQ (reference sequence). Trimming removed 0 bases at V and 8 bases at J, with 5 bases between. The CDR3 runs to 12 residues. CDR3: CASSLALDEQFF. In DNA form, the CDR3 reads TGTGCCAGCAGCTTAGCGCTGGATGAGCAGTTCTTC. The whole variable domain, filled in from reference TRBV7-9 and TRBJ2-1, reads DTGVSQNPRHKITKRGQNVTFRCDPISEHNRLYWYRQTLGQGPEFLTYFQNEAQLEKSRLLSDRFSAERPKGSFSTLEIQRTEQGDSAMYLCASSLALDEQFFGPGTRLTVL.

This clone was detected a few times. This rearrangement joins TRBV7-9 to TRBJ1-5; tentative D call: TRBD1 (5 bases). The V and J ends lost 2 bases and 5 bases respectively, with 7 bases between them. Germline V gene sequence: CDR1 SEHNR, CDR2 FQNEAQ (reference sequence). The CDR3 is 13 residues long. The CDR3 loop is CASSLQGHQPQHF. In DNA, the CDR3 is TGTGCCAGCAGCTTACAGGGTCATCAGCCCCAGCATTTT.

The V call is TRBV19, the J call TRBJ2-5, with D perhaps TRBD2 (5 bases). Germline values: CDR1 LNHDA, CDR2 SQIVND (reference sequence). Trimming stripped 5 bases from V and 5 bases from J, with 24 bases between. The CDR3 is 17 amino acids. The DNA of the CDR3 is TGTGCCAGTAGTCCCGGTTCCCTACTAGAGGTAGAGGAGACCCAGTACTTC. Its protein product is CASSPGSLLEVEETQYF.

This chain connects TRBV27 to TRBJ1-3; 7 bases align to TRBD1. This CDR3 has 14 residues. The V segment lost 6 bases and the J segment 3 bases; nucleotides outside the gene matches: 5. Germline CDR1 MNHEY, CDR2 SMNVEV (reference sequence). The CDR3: CASREQGSGNTIYF. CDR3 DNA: TGTGCCAGCAGGGAACAGGGGAGTGGAAACACCATATATTTT.

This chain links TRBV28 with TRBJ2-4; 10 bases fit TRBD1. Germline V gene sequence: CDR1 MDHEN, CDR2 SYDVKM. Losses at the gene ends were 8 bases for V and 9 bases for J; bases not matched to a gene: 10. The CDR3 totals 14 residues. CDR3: CASRTGGASGIQYF. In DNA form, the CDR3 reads TGTGCCAGCCGGACAGGGGGGGCCTCAGGCATTCAGTACTTC.

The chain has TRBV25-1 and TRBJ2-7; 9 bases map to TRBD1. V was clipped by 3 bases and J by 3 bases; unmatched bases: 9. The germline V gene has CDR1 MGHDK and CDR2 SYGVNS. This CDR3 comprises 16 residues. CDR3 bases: TGTGCCAGCAGTGACCGAATAGACAGGGGGATCTACGAGCAGTACTTC. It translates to CASSDRIDRGIYEQYF.

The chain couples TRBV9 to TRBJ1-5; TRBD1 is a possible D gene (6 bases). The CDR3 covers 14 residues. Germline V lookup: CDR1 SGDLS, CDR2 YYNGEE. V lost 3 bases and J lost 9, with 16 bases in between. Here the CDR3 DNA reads TGTGCCAGCAGCGCCACAGGGTCCGATCTGCCCCAGCATTTT. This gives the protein CASSATGSDLPQHF.

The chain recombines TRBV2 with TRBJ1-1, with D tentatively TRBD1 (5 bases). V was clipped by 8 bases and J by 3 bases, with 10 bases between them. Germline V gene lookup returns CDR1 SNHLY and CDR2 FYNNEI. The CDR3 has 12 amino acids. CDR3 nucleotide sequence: TGTGCCAGCGGGCAGGGTGACACTGAAGCTTTCTTT. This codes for CASGQGDTEAFF.

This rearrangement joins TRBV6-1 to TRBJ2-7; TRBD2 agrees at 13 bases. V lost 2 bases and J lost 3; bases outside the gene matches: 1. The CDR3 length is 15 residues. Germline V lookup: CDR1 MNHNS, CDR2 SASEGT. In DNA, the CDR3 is TGTGCCAGCAGTGAATGGACTAGCGGGAGCTACGAGCAGTACTTC. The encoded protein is CASSEWTSGSYEQYF.

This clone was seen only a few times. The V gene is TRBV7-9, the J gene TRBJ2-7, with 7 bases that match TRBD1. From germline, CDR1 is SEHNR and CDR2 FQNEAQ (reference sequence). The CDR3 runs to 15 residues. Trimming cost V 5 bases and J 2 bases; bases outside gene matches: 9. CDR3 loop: CASSGGQATTYEQYF. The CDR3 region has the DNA TGTGCCAGCAGCGGCGGACAGGCAACTACCTACGAGCAGTACTTC.

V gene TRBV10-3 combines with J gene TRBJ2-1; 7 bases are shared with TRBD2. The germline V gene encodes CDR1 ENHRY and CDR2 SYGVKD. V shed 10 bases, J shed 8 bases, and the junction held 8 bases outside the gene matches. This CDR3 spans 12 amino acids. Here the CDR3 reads CANGGGGDEQFF. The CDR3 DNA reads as TGTGCCAACGGCGGTGGGGGGGATGAGCAGTTCTTC.

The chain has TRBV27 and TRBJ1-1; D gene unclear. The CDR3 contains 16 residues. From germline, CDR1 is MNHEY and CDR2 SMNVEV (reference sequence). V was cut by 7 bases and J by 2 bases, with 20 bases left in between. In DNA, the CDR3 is TGTGCCAGCACCCCGACGTCGAGGGCTCTCAACACTGAAGCTTTCTTT. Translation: CASTPTSRALNTEAFF.

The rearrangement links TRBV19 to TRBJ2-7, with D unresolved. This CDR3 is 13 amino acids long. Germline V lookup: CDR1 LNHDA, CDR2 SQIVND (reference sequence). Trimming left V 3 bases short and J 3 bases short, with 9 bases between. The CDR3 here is CASSIYDGYEQYF. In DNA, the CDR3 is TGTGCCAGTAGTATCTATGACGGCTACGAGCAGTACTTC.

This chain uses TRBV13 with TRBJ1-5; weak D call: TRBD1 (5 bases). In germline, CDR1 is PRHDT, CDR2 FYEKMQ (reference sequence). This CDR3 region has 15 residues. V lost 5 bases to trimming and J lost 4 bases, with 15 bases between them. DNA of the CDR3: TGTGCCAGCAGCGAGGGACCGAGTGGGAATCAGCCCCAGCATTTT. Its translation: CASSEGPSGNQPQHF.

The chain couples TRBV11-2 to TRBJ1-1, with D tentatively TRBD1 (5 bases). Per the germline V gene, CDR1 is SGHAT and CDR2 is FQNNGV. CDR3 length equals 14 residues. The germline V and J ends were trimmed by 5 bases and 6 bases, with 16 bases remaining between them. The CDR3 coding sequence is TGTGCCAGCAGCCCAAGCGGGGCAGGCCCTGAAGCTTTCTTT. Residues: CASSPSGAGPEAFF.

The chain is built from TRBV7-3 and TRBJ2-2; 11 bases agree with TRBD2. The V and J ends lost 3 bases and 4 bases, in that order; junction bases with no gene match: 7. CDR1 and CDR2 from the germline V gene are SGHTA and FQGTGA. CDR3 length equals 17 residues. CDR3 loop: CASSFDPLAGGTGELFF. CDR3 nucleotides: TGTGCCAGCAGCTTTGATCCGCTAGCGGGAGGCACCGGGGAGCTGTTTTTT. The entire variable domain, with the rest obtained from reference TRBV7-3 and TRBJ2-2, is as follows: GAGVSQTPSNKVTEKGKYVELRCDPISGHTALYWYRQSLGQGPEFLIYFQGTGAADDSGLPNDRFFAVRPEGSVSTLKIQRTERGDSAVYLCASSFDPLAGGTGELFFGEGSRLTVL.

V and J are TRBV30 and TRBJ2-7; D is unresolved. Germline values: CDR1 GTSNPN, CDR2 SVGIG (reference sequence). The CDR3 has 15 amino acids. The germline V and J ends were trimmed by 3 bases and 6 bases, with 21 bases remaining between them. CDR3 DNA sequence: TGTGCCTGGAGGGAACGGCCAGTCACTAAGGGCGAGCAGTACTTC. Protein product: CAWRERPVTKGEQYF. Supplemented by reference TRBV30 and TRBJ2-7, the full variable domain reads SQTIHQWPATLVQPVGSPLSLECTVEGTSNPNLYWYRQAAGRGLQLLFYSVGIGQISSEVPQNLSASRPQDRQFILSSKKLLLSDSGFYLCAWRERPVTKGEQYFGPGTRLTVT.

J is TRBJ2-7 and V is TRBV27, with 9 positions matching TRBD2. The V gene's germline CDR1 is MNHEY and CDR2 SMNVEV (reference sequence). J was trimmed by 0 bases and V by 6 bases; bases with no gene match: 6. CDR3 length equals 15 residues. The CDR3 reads CASSWSSGASYEQYF. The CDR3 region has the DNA TGTGCCAGCAGCTGGTCTAGCGGGGCCTCCTACGAGCAGTACTTC.

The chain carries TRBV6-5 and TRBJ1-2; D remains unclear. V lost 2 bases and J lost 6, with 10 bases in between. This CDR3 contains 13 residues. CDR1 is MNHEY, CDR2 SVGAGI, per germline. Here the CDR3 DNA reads TGTGCCAGCAGTTACACCCCTCAGGATGGCTACACCTTC. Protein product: CASSYTPQDGYTF.

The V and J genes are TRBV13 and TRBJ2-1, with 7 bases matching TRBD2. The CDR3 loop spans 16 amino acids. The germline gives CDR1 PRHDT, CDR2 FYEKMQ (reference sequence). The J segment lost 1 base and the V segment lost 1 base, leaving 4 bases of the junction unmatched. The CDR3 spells CASSLAAGVSYNEQFF. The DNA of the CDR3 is TGTGCCAGCAGCTTAGCGGCGGGAGTTTCCTACAATGAGCAGTTCTTC.

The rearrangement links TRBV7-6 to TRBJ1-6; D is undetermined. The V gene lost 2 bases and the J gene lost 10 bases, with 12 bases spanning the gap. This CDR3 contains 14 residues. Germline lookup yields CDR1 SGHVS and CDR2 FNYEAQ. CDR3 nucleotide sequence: TGTGCCAGCAGCTTAAAAGGGTCGGGATCACCCCTCCACTTT. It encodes CASSLKGSGSPLHF.

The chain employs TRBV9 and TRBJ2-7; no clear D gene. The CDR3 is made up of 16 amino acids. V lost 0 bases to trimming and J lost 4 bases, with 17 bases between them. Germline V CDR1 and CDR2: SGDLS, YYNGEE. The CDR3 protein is CASSVASSGSPYEQYF. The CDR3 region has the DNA TGTGCCAGCAGCGTAGCTTCGTCAGGAAGCCCTTACGAGCAGTACTTC. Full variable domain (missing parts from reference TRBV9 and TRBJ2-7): DSGVTQTPKHLITATGQRVTLRCSPRSGDLSVYWYQQSLDQGLQFLIQYYNGEERAKGNILERFSAQQFPDLHSELNLSSLELGDSALYFCASSVASSGSPYEQYFGPGTRLTVT.

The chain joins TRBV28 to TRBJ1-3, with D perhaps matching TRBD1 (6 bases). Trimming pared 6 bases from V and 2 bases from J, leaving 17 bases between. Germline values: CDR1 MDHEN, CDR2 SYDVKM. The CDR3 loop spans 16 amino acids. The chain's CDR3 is CASSPAKGVPGNTIYF. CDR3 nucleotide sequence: TGTGCCAGCAGCCCAGCTAAGGGGGTCCCTGGAAACACCATATATTTT.

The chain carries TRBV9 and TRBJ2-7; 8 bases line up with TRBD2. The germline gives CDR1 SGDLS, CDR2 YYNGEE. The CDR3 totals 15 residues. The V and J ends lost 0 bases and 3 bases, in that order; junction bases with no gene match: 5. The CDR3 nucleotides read TGTGCCAGCAGCGTAGAGTCCAGCGGGAGCTACGAGCAGTACTTC. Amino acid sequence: CASSVESSGSYEQYF.

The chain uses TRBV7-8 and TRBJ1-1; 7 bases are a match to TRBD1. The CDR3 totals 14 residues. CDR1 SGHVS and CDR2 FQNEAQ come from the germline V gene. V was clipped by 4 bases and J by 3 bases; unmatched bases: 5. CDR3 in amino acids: CASSSQGIDTEAFF. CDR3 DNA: TGTGCCAGCAGCTCACAGGGGATTGACACTGAAGCTTTCTTT.